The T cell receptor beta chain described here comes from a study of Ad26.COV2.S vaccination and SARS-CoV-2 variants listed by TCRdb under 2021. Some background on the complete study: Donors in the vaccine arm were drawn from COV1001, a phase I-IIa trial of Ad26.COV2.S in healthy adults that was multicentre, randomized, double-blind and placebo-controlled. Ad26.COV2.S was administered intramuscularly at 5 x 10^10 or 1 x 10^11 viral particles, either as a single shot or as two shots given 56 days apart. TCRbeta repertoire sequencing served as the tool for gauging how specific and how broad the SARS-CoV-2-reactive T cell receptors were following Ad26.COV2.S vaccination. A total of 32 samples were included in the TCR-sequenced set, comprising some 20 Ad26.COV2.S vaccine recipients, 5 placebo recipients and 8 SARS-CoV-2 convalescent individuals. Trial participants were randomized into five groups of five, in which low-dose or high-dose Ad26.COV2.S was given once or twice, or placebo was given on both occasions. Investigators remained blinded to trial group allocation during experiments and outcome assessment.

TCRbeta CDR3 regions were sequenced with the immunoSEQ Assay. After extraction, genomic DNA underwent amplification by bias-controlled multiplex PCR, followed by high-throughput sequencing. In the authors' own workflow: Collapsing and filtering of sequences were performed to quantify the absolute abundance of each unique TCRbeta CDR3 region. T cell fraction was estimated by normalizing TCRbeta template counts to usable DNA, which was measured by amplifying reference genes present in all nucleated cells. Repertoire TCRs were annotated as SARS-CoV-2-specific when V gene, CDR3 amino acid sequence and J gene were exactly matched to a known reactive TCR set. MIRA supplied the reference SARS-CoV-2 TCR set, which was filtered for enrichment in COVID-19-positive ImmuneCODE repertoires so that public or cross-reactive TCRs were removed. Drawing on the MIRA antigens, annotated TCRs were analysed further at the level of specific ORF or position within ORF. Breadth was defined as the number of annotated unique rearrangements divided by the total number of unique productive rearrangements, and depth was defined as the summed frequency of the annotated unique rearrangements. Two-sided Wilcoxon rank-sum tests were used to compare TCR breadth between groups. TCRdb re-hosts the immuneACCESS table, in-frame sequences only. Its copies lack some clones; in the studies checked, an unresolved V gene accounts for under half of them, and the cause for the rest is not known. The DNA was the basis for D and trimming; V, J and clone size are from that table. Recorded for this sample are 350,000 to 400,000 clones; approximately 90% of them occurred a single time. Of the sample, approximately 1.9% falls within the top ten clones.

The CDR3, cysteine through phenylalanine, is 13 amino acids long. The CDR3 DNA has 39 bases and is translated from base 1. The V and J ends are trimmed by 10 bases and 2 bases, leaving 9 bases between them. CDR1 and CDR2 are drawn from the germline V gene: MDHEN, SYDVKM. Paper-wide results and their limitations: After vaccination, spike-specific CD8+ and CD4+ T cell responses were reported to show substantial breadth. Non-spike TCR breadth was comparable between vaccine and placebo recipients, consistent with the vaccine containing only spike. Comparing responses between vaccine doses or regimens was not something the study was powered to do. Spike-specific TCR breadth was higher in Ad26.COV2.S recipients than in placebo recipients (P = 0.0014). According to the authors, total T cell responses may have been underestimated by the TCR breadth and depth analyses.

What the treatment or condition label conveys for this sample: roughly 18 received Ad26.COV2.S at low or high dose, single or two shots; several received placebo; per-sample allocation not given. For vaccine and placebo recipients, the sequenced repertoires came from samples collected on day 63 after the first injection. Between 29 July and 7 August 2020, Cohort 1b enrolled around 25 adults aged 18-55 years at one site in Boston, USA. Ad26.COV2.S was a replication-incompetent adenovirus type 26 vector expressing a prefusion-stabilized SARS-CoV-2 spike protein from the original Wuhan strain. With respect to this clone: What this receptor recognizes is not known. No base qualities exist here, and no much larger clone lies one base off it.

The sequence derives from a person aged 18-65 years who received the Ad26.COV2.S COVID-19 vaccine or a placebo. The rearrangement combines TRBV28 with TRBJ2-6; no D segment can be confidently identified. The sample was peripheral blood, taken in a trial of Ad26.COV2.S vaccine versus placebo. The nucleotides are TGTGCCATACGAGGTGCTGGGGCCAACGTCCTGACTTTC. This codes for CAIRGAGANVLTF.